These 12 T cell receptor beta chains were sequenced from one sample in a study of CD8 T cells in ankylosing spondylitis. TCRdb ran MiXCR on the 5' RACE reads and lists one entry per CDR3 protein. The sample has about 150,000 distinct CDR3 sequences, around 32% seen once. The material sequenced was synovial fluid, either unsorted or a sorted T cell fraction (not recorded which). The receptor set was obtained from a male donor with ankylosing spondylitis.

This clonotype was observed many times. V is TRBV20-1 and J is TRBJ2-2; 9 nucleotides align to TRBD2. The CDR3 is 15 residues long. CDR1 is DFQATT and CDR2 is SNEGSKA in the germline V gene (reference sequence). V trimming: 3 bases; J trimming: 4 bases; junction bases outside the gene matches: 6. CDR3 in amino acids: CSASGAGGPTGELFF. The CDR3 bases are TGCAGTGCTAGTGGGGCGGGAGGGCCCACCGGGGAGCTGTTTTTT.

This clonotype was counted at least ten times. This sequence joins TRBV2 and TRBJ1-1; the D gene is possibly TRBD1 (5 bases). Between the trimmed V and J ends, which lost 4 bases and 4 bases, there was a span of 16 bases. The CDR3 is 15 amino acids. Germline V lookup: CDR1 SNHLY, CDR2 FYNNEI. CDR3 loop: CASSAVGGAGTEAFF. The CDR3 coding sequence is TGTGCCAGCAGTGCCGTGGGGGGTGCGGGCACTGAAGCTTTCTTT.

This clonotype occurred a few times. The chain couples TRBV6-2 or TRBV6-3 to TRBJ2-7, with 11 positions matching TRBD2. There are 13 residues in the CDR3. With 0 bases clipped from V and 12 bases from J, the junction kept 4 bases outside the gene matches. The V gene's germline CDR1 is MNHEY and CDR2 SVGEGT. The CDR3 is CASSYSGLAVGYF. In nucleotides, the CDR3 is TGTGCCAGCAGTTACTCGGGACTAGCGGTCGGGTACTTC.

This clonotype was picked up a small number of times. V gene TRBV2 combines with J gene TRBJ1-6, with TRBD1 as a possible D gene (6 bases). The CDR3 is 14 residues long. Trimming left V 7 bases short and J 7 bases short, with 14 bases between. CDR1 is SNHLY, CDR2 FYNNEI, per germline. The CDR3 bases are TGTGCCAGCACGGCCGGGGGCGAGAATTCACCCCTCCACTTT. Amino acid sequence: CASTAGGENSPLHF.

This sequence joins TRBV29-1 and TRBJ1-2; TRBD1 matches at 7 bases. V was pared by 0 bases and J by 12 bases, with 4 bases of the junction left unmatched. Germline-derived CDR1 and CDR2 are SQVTM and ANQGSEA. The CDR3 covers 11 residues. This CDR3 is CSVEDTGAHTF. The CDR3 DNA reads as TGCAGCGTTGAAGATACAGGGGCGCACACCTTC.

The rearrangement joins TRBV7-9 to TRBJ2-3; D unclear. The CDR3 runs 11 residues. Germline values: CDR1 SEHNR, CDR2 FQNEAQ (reference sequence). V was clipped by 1 base and J by 10 bases, with 6 bases between them. The chain's CDR3 is CASSLGSAQYF. DNA for the CDR3: TGTGCCAGCAGCTTAGGATCCGCGCAGTATTTT.

This clonotype was seen only a few times. The chain has TRBV5-4 and TRBJ2-3; the match to TRBD2 covers 12 bases. The CDR3 totals 20 residues. In germline, CDR1 is SGHNT, CDR2 YYREEE (reference sequence). V shed 0 bases and J 2 bases; nucleotides not matched to a gene: 13. This CDR3 reads CASSLGLSASGGAATDTQYF. The CDR3 DNA reads as TGTGCCAGCAGCTTGGGACTTTCGGCTAGCGGGGGGGCCGCCACAGATACGCAGTATTTT.

This clonotype was detected a few times. This chain connects TRBV5-1 to TRBJ2-2, with TRBD2 matching over 7 bases. The CDR3 runs to 16 residues. Germline CDR1 is SGHRS and CDR2 is YFSETQ. With V trimmed by 4 bases and J by 4 bases, 10 bases remained unmatched. The CDR3 reads CASSVGAGASTGELFF. CDR3 nucleotide sequence: TGCGCCAGCAGCGTTGGGGCGGGAGCCTCCACCGGGGAGCTGTTTTTT. Together with reference TRBV5-1 and TRBJ2-2, the CDR3 gives the full variable domain: KAGVTQTPRYLIKTRGQQVTLSCSPISGHRSVSWYQQTPGQGLQFLFEYFSETQRNKGNFPGRFSGRQFSNSRSEMNVSTLELGDSALYLCASSVGAGASTGELFFGEGSRLTVL.

This clonotype appeared once. The chain combines TRBV11-3 with TRBJ1-1, with D tentatively TRBD1 (6 bases). Deletions cut 5 bases from V and 0 bases from J, with 16 bases between. In germline, CDR1 is SGHNT, CDR2 YENEEA. The CDR3 is 16 amino acids. The CDR3 nucleotides read TGTGCCAGCAGCCAGGGAGGGGGGCTGATGAACACTGAAGCTTTCTTT. This translates into CASSQGGGLMNTEAFF. The whole variable domain, remainder taken from reference TRBV11-3 and TRBJ1-1, is EAGVVQSPRYKIIEKKQPVAFWCNPISGHNTLYWYLQNLGQGPELLIRYENEEAVDDSQLPKDRFSAERLKGVDSTLKIQPAELGDSAVYLCASSQGGGLMNTEAFFGQGTRLTVV.

This clonotype has at least ten counts. The J gene is TRBJ2-3, the V gene TRBV10-3; TRBD2 is a possible D gene (6 bases). This CDR3 has 15 residues. Deletions cut 2 bases from V and 2 bases from J, with 11 bases between. Germline values: CDR1 ENHRY, CDR2 SYGVKD. This CDR3 reads CAISEDGGNTDTQYF. CDR3 bases: TGTGCCATCAGTGAGGATGGGGGGAACACAGATACGCAGTATTTT.

In its sample, this clonotype was seen many times. J is TRBJ1-5 and V is TRBV7-2; no definite D call. The germline V gene encodes CDR1 SGHTA and CDR2 FQGNSA. Trimming cost V 1 base and J 0 bases, with 7 bases left between them. The CDR3 loop spans 15 amino acids. This CDR3 reads CASSLEADSNQPQHF. CDR3 sequence (DNA): TGTGCCAGCAGCTTAGAGGCGGATAGCAATCAGCCCCAGCATTTT.

The sample holds a few counts of this clonotype. The V gene is TRBV20-1, the J gene TRBJ2-3; D not resolved. Germline V gene data show CDR1 as DFQATT and CDR2 as SNEGSKA (reference sequence). V lost 0 bases and J 7 bases, leaving 11 bases between the germline ends. The length of the CDR3 is 13 residues. CDR3 in DNA: TGCAGTGCTAGAGATTTGACGTCAAATACGCAGTATTTT. Protein sequence: CSARDLTSNTQYF.